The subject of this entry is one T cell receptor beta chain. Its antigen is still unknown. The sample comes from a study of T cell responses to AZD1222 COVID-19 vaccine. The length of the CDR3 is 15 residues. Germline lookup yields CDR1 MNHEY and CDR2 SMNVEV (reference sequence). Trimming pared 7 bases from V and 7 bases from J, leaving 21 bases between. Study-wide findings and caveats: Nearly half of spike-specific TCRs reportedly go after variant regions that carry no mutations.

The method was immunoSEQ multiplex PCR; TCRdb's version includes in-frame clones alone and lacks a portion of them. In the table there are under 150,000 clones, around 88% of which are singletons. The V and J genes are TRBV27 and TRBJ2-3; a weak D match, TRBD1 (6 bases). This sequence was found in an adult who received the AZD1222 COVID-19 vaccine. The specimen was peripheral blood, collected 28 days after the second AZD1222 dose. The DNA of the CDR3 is TGTGCCAGCACTTACTCGGTACAGGGTTCTAATACGCAGTATTTT. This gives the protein CASTYSVQGSNTQYF.